This is a list of T cell receptor beta chains from one sample in a study of T cell responses to AZD1222 COVID-19 vaccine. Clones were sequenced by immunoSEQ multiplex PCR, and TCRdb holds only the in-frame ones, with some missing. Of more than 85,000 clones in the sample, approximately 85% were seen once. This specimen was peripheral blood, taken on day 0 of AZD1222 vaccination. These receptors all stem from an adult in good health. The CDR3 runs from the conserved cysteine through the conserved F or W. A D gene is named only where the DNA matches it firmly. Clone size is stated in some rows and not others, as once, few, many or a class when expanded.

D,V,size,J,CDR3,DNA
TRBD2,TRBV19,NA,TRBJ2-5,CASSISPSGAETQYF,TGTGCCAGTAGTATATCACCTAGCGGGGCAGAGACCCAGTACTTC
NA,TRBV18,NA,TRBJ2-5,CASSTGLQETQYF,TGTGCCAGCTCAACGGGGCTCCAAGAGACCCAGTACTTC
NA,TRBV28,NA,TRBJ1-2,CASSLNYGYTF,TGTGCCAGCAGTCTTAACTATGGCTACACCTTC
TRBD1,TRBV2,once,TRBJ2-7,CASSGDRVHEQYF,TGTGCCAGCAGTGGAGACAGGGTGCACGAGCAGTACTTC
NA,TRBV9,NA,TRBJ2-2,CASSVAGSSNTGELFF,TGTGCCAGCAGCGTAGCCGGCAGTTCAAACACCGGGGAGCTGTTTTTT
NA,TRBV6-6,NA,TRBJ2-7,CASRDASTALSEQYF,TGTGCCAGCAGAGACGCCTCGACAGCCCTTTCCGAGCAGTACTTC
TRBD1,TRBV7-2,NA,TRBJ1-2,CASSFRGDRVNYGYTF,TGTGCCAGCAGCTTTCGGGGGGACAGAGTTAACTATGGCTACACCTTC
NA,TRBV24-1,NA,TRBJ1-1,CATRSSRRLNTEAFF,TGTGCCACCAGATCCTCACGACGGCTGAACACTGAAGCTTTCTTT
NA,TRBV6-5,NA,TRBJ2-5,CASRKDSNKETQYF,TGTGCCAGCAGAAAGGACAGTAACAAAGAGACCCAGTACTTC
NA,TRBV9,NA,TRBJ1-2,CASSGPYGYTF,TGTGCCAGCAGCGGACCCTATGGCTACACCTTC
NA,TRBV6-4,once,TRBJ2-5,CASSRDPRGEETQYF,TGTGCCAGCAGTCGTGACCCTCGGGGCGAAGAGACCCAGTACTTC
TRBD1,TRBV5-4,once,TRBJ1-2,CASSFDRGPNGGYTF,TGTGCCAGCAGCTTCGACAGGGGCCCCAATGGTGGCTACACCTTC
NA,TRBV25-1,NA,TRBJ2-5,CASSEDRKTQYF,TGTGCCAGCAGTGAAGATAGGAAGACCCAGTACTTC
NA,TRBV6-5,NA,TRBJ2-7,CASAVYEQYF,TGTGCCAGCGCTGTCTACGAGCAGTACTTC
NA,TRBV9,NA,TRBJ2-5,CASSVGAYRYQETQYF,TGTGCCAGCAGCGTAGGGGCCTACCGGTACCAAGAGACCCAGTACTTC
NA,TRBV5-1,NA,TRBJ2-1,CASSLGASPVGLYNERFF,TGCGCCAGCAGCTTGGGGGCTAGTCCCGTTGGCCTATACAATGAGCGGTTCTTC
TRBD1,TRBV6-2/TRBV6-3,NA,TRBJ1-3,CASSYHSDRALPDHGNTIYF,TGTGCCAGCAGTTACCACTCGGACAGGGCCTTGCCTGATCATGGAAACACCATATATTTT
NA,TRBV5-6,once,TRBJ1-2,CASSETGPYGYTF,TGTGCCAGCAGCGAAACAGGGCCCTATGGCTACACCTTC
NA,TRBV7-2,NA,TRBJ1-3,CASSRDVSSGNTIYF,TGTGCCAGCAGCCGGGACGTTTCCTCTGGAAACACCATATATTTT
NA,TRBV18,once,TRBJ1-1,CASSPPSGRGAFF,TGTGCCAGCTCACCACCTTCCGGCAGGGGCGCTTTCTTT
NA,TRBV6-5,NA,TRBJ1-1,CASRTGTTNTEAFF,TGTGCCAGCAGGACCGGGACAACTAACACTGAAGCTTTCTTT
TRBD1,TRBV2,NA,TRBJ1-5,CASSAQGTGQPQHF,TGTGCCAGCAGCGCACAGGGGACCGGACAGCCCCAGCATTTT
TRBD1,TRBV29-1,NA,TRBJ2-7,CSVSGTGTSEQYF,TGCAGCGTTTCCGGGACAGGGACGAGTGAGCAGTACTTC
NA,TRBV9,NA,TRBJ1-1,CASSVAGNTEAFF,TGTGCCAGCAGCGTAGCGGGGAACACTGAAGCTTTCTTT
NA,TRBV28,NA,TRBJ1-4,CASSLFGVQANEKLFF,TGTGCCAGCAGTTTATTTGGGGTACAGGCTAATGAAAAACTGTTTTTT
NA,TRBV6-5,few,TRBJ1-2,CASSYSSGLSNYGYTF,TGTGCCAGCAGTTACTCATCGGGGCTATCTAACTATGGCTACACCTTC
TRBD1,TRBV7-3,NA,TRBJ2-1,CASSETGLEQFF,TGTGCCAGCAGCGAGACAGGGTTGGAGCAGTTCTTC
NA,TRBV7-2,NA,TRBJ2-4,CASSFFFLVRGTLKNIQYF,TGTGCCAGCAGCTTTTTTTTCCTGGTACGGGGAACACTCAAAAACATTCAGTACTTC
NA,TRBV5-4,NA,TRBJ1-2,CASSLAGGRYGYTF,TGTGCCAGCAGCCTGGCGGGGGGCCGGTATGGCTACACCTTC
NA,TRBV27,few,TRBJ1-5,CASSPRGGINQPQHF,TGTGCCAGCAGTCCCCGCGGAGGGATCAATCAGCCCCAGCATTTT
NA,TRBV6-5,NA,TRBJ1-5,CASTLTGQNNQPQHF,TGTGCCAGCACCCTGACAGGTCAAAACAATCAGCCCCAGCATTTT
NA,TRBV11-3,few,TRBJ2-3,CASSFLRQGGADTQYF,TGTGCCAGCAGCTTCCTTCGACAGGGAGGTGCAGATACGCAGTATTTT
NA,TRBV7-8,NA,TRBJ2-7,CASSRGTASYEQYF,TGTGCCAGCAGCCGAGGGACGGCTTCCTACGAGCAGTACTTC
NA,TRBV30,NA,TRBJ2-6,CAWSRGRVRTGANVLTF,TGTGCCTGGAGCCGAGGGAGAGTAAGGACTGGGGCCAACGTCCTGACTTTC
TRBD1,TRBV28,NA,TRBJ1-2,CASSLGAIQGKGRGYTF,TGTGCCAGCAGTTTGGGAGCCATACAGGGGAAGGGTCGTGGCTACACCTTC
TRBD2,TRBV30,NA,TRBJ2-2,CAWQIRGTITGELFF,TGTGCCTGGCAGATTCGCGGGACTATCACCGGGGAGCTGTTTTTT
TRBD2,TRBV7-2,few,TRBJ2-3,CASSRTASGGGASDTQYF,TGTGCCAGCAGCCGGACCGCTAGCGGGGGGGGCGCGTCAGATACGCAGTATTTT
TRBD1,TRBV25-1,NA,TRBJ1-1,CASSDQTGLVTEAFF,TGTGCCAGCAGCGACCAGACAGGGCTGGTCACTGAAGCTTTCTTT
NA,TRBV13,once,TRBJ2-7,CASSNRDQAEQYF,TGTGCCAGCAGCAACCGGGACCAGGCCGAGCAGTACTTC
NA,TRBV6-8,NA,TRBJ1-4,CASSYDPPGPANEKLFF,TGTGCCAGCAGTTACGACCCCCCGGGCCCCGCTAATGAAAAACTGTTTTTT
NA,TRBV18,NA,TRBJ2-7,CASSATRSSYEQYF,TGTGCCAGCTCAGCGACAAGGTCGAGTTACGAGCAGTACTTC
NA,TRBV11-2,NA,TRBJ1-1,CASSLPVMDTEAFF,TGTGCCAGCAGCTTACCAGTAATGGACACTGAAGCTTTCTTT
NA,TRBV10-3,NA,TRBJ2-6,CAISESGDRGHGANVLTF,TGTGCCATCAGTGAGTCTGGAGATAGAGGTCATGGGGCCAACGTCCTGACTTTC
NA,TRBV27,NA,TRBJ1-2,CASSPQTGTSGYTF,TGTGCCAGCAGTCCCCAGACAGGCACCTCTGGCTACACCTTC
TRBD1,TRBV5-5,NA,TRBJ1-4,CASSLGTVFNEKLFF,TGTGCCAGCAGTCTTGGGACAGTGTTTAATGAAAAACTGTTTTTT
TRBD1,TRBV7-9,NA,TRBJ2-5,CASSFRGGLETQYF,TGTGCCAGCAGCTTCCGAGGGGGCTTGGAGACCCAGTACTTC
TRBD1,TRBV5-5,once,TRBJ1-4,CASSPTGGTNEKLFF,TGTGCCAGCAGCCCAACAGGGGGAACTAATGAAAAACTGTTTTTT
NA,TRBV11-2,NA,TRBJ2-7,CASSFGIGTYEQYF,TGTGCCAGCAGCTTCGGGATCGGTACCTACGAGCAGTACTTC
NA,TRBV7-2,few,TRBJ2-5,CASSPPPAETQYF,TGTGCCAGCAGCCCTCCCCCGGCAGAGACCCAGTACTTC
NA,TRBV6-5,NA,TRBJ1-3,CASSKQGSGNTIYF,TGTGCCAGCAGTAAACAGGGTTCTGGAAACACCATATATTTT
NA,TRBV28,NA,TRBJ1-2,CASSPGTGYGYTF,TGTGCCAGCAGTCCTGGGACGGGCTATGGCTACACCTTC
NA,TRBV7-2,once,TRBJ2-1,CASSLDSGSYNEQFF,TGTGCCAGCAGCTTAGATTCGGGAAGCTACAATGAGCAGTTCTTC
TRBD2,TRBV5-4,NA,TRBJ2-5,CASSGLAGGQETQYF,TGTGCCAGCAGCGGACTAGCGGGAGGCCAAGAGACCCAGTACTTC
NA,TRBV7-9,NA,TRBJ1-3,CALNLGQHSGNTIYF,TGTGCCCTCAATTTAGGACAGCACTCTGGAAACACCATATATTTT
TRBD2,TRBV6-6,NA,TRBJ2-1,CASSDLRSGLAYEQFF,TGTGCCAGCAGCGACCTGCGCAGCGGACTAGCGTATGAGCAGTTCTTC
NA,TRBV15,NA,TRBJ2-2,CATSRARAGGAGELFF,TGTGCCACCAGCAGAGCACGGGCTGGGGGCGCCGGGGAGCTGTTTTTT
NA,TRBV4-1,NA,TRBJ1-2,CASSQAFPGQYYGYTF,TGCGCCAGCAGCCAAGCCTTCCCCGGACAGTACTATGGCTACACCTTC
NA,TRBV7-8,NA,TRBJ2-7,CASSRDFGYEQYF,TGTGCCAGCAGCCGGGACTTCGGATACGAGCAGTACTTC